This TCR beta chain was recorded in a study of shared clonotypes between healthy human individuals. Across the whole study: Donors had three CD4 naive, three CD4 memory, two CD8 naive and one CD8 memory plate apiece.

Using immunoSEQ multiplex PCR, the repertoire was profiled, and TCRdb retains in-frame clones only, with some absent. The sample lists about 820,000 clones; about 91% were seen once. Positively selected for CCR7, the CD45RO-negative cells used as naive CD8 cells excluded terminally differentiated effector memory CD45RA+ cells. The CDR3 covers 16 residues. Germline CDR1 is SEHNR and CDR2 is FQNEAQ (reference sequence). The ends were cut back, 2 bases at V and 0 bases at J, with 8 bases in the middle. Concerning this clone: Its cognate antigen is unknown.

Broader study findings: Naive subsets tended to show greater estimated richness than memory subsets. The sole specimen, blood, was sampled, and tissue repertoires likely differ. In having few donors, the study represented limited genetic and exposure-history diversity.

The chain is built from TRBV7-9 and TRBJ2-6; D gene uncertain. The TCR originated in a man aged 30-40 years in good health. The material sequenced was naive CD8+ T cells sorted from blood. The CDR3 DNA is TGTGCCAGCAGCTTACCCGCCGTCTCTGGGGCCAACGTCCTGACTTTC. Protein sequence: CASSLPAVSGANVLTF.